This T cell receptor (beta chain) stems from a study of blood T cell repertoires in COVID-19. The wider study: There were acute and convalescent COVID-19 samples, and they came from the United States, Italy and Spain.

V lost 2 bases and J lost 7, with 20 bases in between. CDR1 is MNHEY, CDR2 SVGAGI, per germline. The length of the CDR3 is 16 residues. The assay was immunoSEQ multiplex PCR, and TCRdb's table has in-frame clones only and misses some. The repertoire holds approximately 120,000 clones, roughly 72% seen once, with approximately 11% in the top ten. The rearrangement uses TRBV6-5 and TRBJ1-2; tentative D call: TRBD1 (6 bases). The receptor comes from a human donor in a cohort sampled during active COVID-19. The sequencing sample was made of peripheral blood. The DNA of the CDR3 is TGTGCCAGCAGTTACGACGGGGACACCAGATCGGGTGGCTACACCTTC. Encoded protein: CASSYDGDTRSGGYTF.